One TCR beta chain is described in this entry. The antigen remains undetermined. This entry belongs to a study of T cell clones after liver transplantation. Turning to the study itself: TCRbeta sequencing after a pre-transplant mixed lymphocyte reaction identified graft-donor-reactive clones, later tracked in post-transplant blood. Apart from a few HCV-positive recipients, transplants were for non-autoimmune, non-viral reasons. Timepoints were pre-transplant, pre-withdrawal, and after withdrawal was completed or failed.

Findings and limits, study-wide: These preliminary findings come from unstandardized post-transplant sampling times.

The CDR3 loop spans 13 amino acids. V lost 6 bases, J lost 2 bases, and 10 bases lay in between. Germline loops: CDR1 MGHDK, CDR2 SYGVNS. Sequenced by immunoSEQ multiplex PCR; TCRdb stores in-frame clones only, minus some. The repertoire includes fewer than 110,000 clones, roughly 80% of them detected once, and approximately 3% sits in the top ten. Source: CD4+ T cells from blood, taken approximately 43 months after liver transplant. The receptor was isolated from a human patient who received a liver transplant. Some T cells may originate from the graft donor. The chain links TRBV25-1 to TRBJ1-1; possible D gene TRBD1, 6 bases. This chain's CDR3 is CASRGQLNTEAFF. In DNA form, the CDR3 reads TGTGCCAGCAGAGGACAGCTCAACACTGAAGCTTTCTTT. Combining the CDR3 with reference TRBV25-1 and TRBJ1-1 gives the whole variable domain EADIYQTPRYLVIGTGKKITLECSQTMGHDKMYWYQQDPGMELHLIHYSYGVNSTEKGDLSSESTVSRIRTEHFPLTLESARPSHTSQYLCASRGQLNTEAFFGQGTRLTVV.